The 5 T cell receptor beta chains presented below share a single source sample, sequenced in a study of identical twins. One entry per CDR3 protein, called by TCRdb with MiXCR from the 5' RACE reads. The data show 450,000 to 650,000 distinct CDR3 sequences, 9.6% seen once. The data also belong to a second study, concerning yellow fever vaccine responses in identical twins.

Sequences were obtained from PBMCs. The source of these receptors is a woman aged 18 to 35 in good health.

This chain connects TRBV3-1 to TRBJ1-1; no firm D call. The CDR3 has 15 residues. The V end was cut by 7 bases, the J end by 0 bases, with 15 bases between. Germline V gene sequence: CDR1 LGHDT, CDR2 YNNKEL (reference sequence). CDR3 loop: CASTPFGSLNTEAFF. CDR3 coding DNA: TGTGCCAGCACCCCGTTTGGGTCACTGAACACTGAAGCTTTCTTT.

This clonotype showed up many times. This sequence joins TRBV28 and TRBJ2-5, with 7 bases fitting TRBD2. Germline CDR1 MDHEN, CDR2 SYDVKM. Trimming took 4 bases from V and 4 from J; bases not matched to a gene: 9. The CDR3 has 15 amino acids. DNA for the CDR3: TGTGCCAGCAGTTCCCCGGCGGGGGTATCAGAGACCCAGTACTTC. This sequence encodes CASSSPAGVSETQYF.

This chain joins TRBV25-1 and TRBJ2-1; 11 bases line up with TRBD2. V shed 5 bases and J 5 bases; nucleotides not matched to a gene: 5. Germline V gene data show CDR1 as MGHDK and CDR2 as SYGVNS. The CDR3 extends over 15 amino acids. CDR3 protein: CASSPLAGAHNEQFF. The CDR3 DNA is TGTGCCAGCAGTCCACTAGCGGGAGCTCACAATGAGCAGTTCTTC.

This clonotype was seen a few times. This sequence joins TRBV7-9 and TRBJ1-2, with D possibly matching TRBD1 (5 bases). Trimming shortened V by 4 bases and J by 4 bases, and 19 bases separated the two germline ends. In germline, CDR1 is SEHNR, CDR2 FQNEAQ (reference sequence). This CDR3 comprises 16 residues. The CDR3 region has the DNA TGTGCCAGCAGCTCCCGACCTAATACAGACAGCTATGGCTACACCTTC. Its translation: CASSSRPNTDSYGYTF.

Notes on this clonotype: A much larger clone lies a single base off, so this may be a read error. The chain links TRBV29-1 to TRBJ2-7, with D tentatively TRBD1 (6 bases). This CDR3 contains 13 residues. The germline V gene encodes CDR1 SQVTM and CDR2 ANQGSEA. The ends were cut back, 5 bases at V and 4 bases at J, with 15 bases in the middle. CDR3: CSVLVAGEYEQYF. DNA for the CDR3: TGCAGCGTTCTGGTGGCAGGGGAGTACGAGCAGTACTTC.